The following is a T cell receptor beta chain sequence with its context. Germline CDR1 and CDR2: MNHEY and SVGEGT. The CDR3 spans 11 residues. V gave up 6 bases and J gave up 4 bases, with 7 bases separating them. This entry belongs to a study of T-cell reconstitution after alpha-beta-depleted transplantation in children. The authors prepared the TCRbeta library with unique molecular identifiers. MiXCR, applied by TCRdb to the PCR reads, yields one record per CDR3 protein. The table includes fewer than 450,000 distinct CDR3 sequences, around 15% detected once. The chain employs TRBV6-2 or TRBV6-3 and TRBJ2-7; D unresolved. The clonotype comes from a male patient aged 2 to 9 who had a stem cell transplant for acute lymphoblastic leukemia, so the T cells may come from the graft donor. The input for sequencing was PBMCs, mostly from graft donor cells, taken 360 days after TCRalphabeta/CD19-depleted stem cell transplant. The CDR3 region is CASSNGYEQYF. The DNA for the CDR3 is TGTGCCAGCAGCAACGGTTACGAGCAGTACTTC.